This TCR beta chain came from a study of shared clonotypes between healthy human individuals. This clone was seen more than once but under ten times. Clones were read by immunoSEQ multiplex PCR, and TCRdb kept only the in-frame ones, dropping some. The sample gives about a million clones, about 72% of which show up once; about 0.94% is in the top ten. The V gene lost 2 bases and the J gene lost 6 bases, with 11 bases spanning the gap. Per germline, CDR1 SGHTA and CDR2 FQGNSA. The CDR3 has 13 amino acids. The sequence derives from a man between 18 and 29 years old in good health. Some clones in this sample may be carry-over from other donors' samples. The chain uses TRBV7-2 and TRBJ2-7; D is possibly TRBD1 or TRBD2 (6 bases each). Sequencing was carried out using memory CD4+ T cells from PBMCs. Subset meaning: CD45RA-negative fraction. CDR3 sequence (DNA): TGTGCCAGCAGCTTAACACAGGGAGGCGAGCAGTACTTC. Translated, it gives CASSLTQGGEQYF.